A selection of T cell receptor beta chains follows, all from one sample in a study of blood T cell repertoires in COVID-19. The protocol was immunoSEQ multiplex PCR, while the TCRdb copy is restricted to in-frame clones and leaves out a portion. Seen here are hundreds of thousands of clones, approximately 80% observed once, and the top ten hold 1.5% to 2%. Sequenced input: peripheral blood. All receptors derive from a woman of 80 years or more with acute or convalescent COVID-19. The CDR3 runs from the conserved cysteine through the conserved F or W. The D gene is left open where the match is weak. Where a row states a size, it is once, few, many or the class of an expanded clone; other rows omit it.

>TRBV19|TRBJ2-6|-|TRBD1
TGTGCCAGTAGTTGGAGAGGGACAGGGGGGTCTGGGGCCAACGTCCTGACTTTC
CASSWRGTGGSGANVLTF
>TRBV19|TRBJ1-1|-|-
TGTGCCAGTAGTTCAACTGCGAACACTGAAGCTTTCTTT
CASSSTANTEAFF
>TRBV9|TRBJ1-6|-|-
TGTGCCAGCAGCGTTTCAGATTCACCCCTCCACTTT
CASSVSDSPLHF
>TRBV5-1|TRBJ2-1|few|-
TGCGCCAGCAGCACCGGAGATACCTCCTACAATGAGCAGTTCTTC
CASSTGDTSYNEQFF
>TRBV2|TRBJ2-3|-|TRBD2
TGTGCCAGCAAGGGGACTAGCGGGACAGATACGCAGTATTTT
CASKGTSGTDTQYF
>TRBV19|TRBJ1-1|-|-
TGTGCCAGTAGTATAGGGTCTCGACAGCCAAACACTGAAGCTTTCTTT
CASSIGSRQPNTEAFF
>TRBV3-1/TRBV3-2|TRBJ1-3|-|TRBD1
TGTGCCAGCAGCCAAGCCCCCGGGACAGGGCTCTCTGGAAACACCATATATTTT
CASSQAPGTGLSGNTIYF
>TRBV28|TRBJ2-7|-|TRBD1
TGTGCCAGCAGTTCACGGACAGGGGGACTGTCCTACGAGCAGTACTTC
CASSSRTGGLSYEQYF
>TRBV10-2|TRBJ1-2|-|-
TGCGCCAGCAGCTACACAGGGTTGGAGGGCTACACCTTC
CASSYTGLEGYTF
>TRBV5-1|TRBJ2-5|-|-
TGCGCCAGCAGCTTTTCCGCGAGGGGGCAAGAGACCCAGTACTTC
CASSFSARGQETQYF
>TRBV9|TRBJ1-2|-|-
TGTGCCAGCAGCGTACAACCGGGGAAGTCCTATGGCTACACCTTC
CASSVQPGKSYGYTF
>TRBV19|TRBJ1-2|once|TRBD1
TGTGCCAGTAGTATGAGACAGGGGACCTTCGCAAGTGGCTACACCTTC
CASSMRQGTFASGYTF
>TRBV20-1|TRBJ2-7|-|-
TGCAGTGCTAGTGGAGGGCCGTCCTACGAGCAGTACTTC
CSASGGPSYEQYF
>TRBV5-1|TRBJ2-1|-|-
TGCGCCAGCAGGCACAGGGAACAGTCCTACAATGAGCAGTTCTTC
CASRHREQSYNEQFF
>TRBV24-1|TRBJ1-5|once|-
TGTGCCACCAGTGGGGCGGGCGTCGGGCCCCAGCATTTT
CATSGAGVGPQHF
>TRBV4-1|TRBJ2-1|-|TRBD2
TGCGCCAGCAGCCAAGAGTTGCGGGAGAGGGAGCAGTTCTTC
CASSQELREREQFF
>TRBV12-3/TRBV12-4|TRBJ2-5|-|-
TGTGCCAGCAGTTTAGAAGGACTTCCCGGGTACTTC
CASSLEGLPGYF
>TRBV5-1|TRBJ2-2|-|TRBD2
TGCGCCAGCAGCCCGGGGGGGACTAGCGCAAACACCGGGGAGCTGTTTTTT
CASSPGGTSANTGELFF
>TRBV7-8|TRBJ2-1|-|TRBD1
TGTGCCAGCAGCTCCACAGGGGGTAGTGCCTACAATGAGCAGTTCTTC
CASSSTGGSAYNEQFF
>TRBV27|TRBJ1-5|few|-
TGTGCCAGCAGCCTAGCGAGGGATCAGCCCCAGCATTTT
CASSLARDQPQHF
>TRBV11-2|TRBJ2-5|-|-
TGTGCCAGCAGCTTAGCGGGGGTAACACAAGAGACCCAGTACTTC
CASSLAGVTQETQYF
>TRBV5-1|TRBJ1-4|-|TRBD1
TGCGCCAGCAGCTTCGGGACAGGGGGCGATGAGATTGAAAAACTGTTTTTT
CASSFGTGGDEIEKLFF
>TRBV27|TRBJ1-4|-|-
TGTGCCAGCAGTCCCCATGCTAATGAAAAACTGTTTTTT
CASSPHANEKLFF
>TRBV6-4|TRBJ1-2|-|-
TGTGCCAGCAGTTTCAAGGGGGTTGTGAGCTACACCTTC
CASSFKGVVSYTF
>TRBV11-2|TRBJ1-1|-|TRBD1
TGTGCCAGCAGCAAACAGACAGGGACGAACACTGAAGCTTTCTTT
CASSKQTGTNTEAFF
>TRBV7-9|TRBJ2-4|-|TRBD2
TGTGCCAGCAGCCCCGGGTTGATAGCGGGGGATCTAGCCAAAAACATTCAGTACTTC
CASSPGLIAGDLAKNIQYF
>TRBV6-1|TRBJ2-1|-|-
TGTGCCAGCAGTGAGATAACCGGGACTTGGAATGAGCAGTTCTTC
CASSEITGTWNEQFF
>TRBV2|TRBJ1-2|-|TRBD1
TGTGCCAGCAGTGGACCGGGACAGGGTATCTATGGCTACACCTTC
CASSGPGQGIYGYTF
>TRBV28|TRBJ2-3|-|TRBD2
TGTGCCAGCAGTTTATACCCCCCCCTAGCGGGAGGGCGAAGCACAGATACGCAGTATTTT
CASSLYPPLAGGRSTDTQYF
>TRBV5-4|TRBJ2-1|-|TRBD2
TGTGCCAGCAGCTTGGCTAGCGGGAGGGCATACAATGAGCAGTTCTTC
CASSLASGRAYNEQFF
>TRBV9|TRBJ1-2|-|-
TGTGCCAGCAGCCCCTGGGCCGGGGCTAACTATGGCTACACCTTC
CASSPWAGANYGYTF
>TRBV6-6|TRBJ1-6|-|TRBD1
TGTGCCAGCAGTTATGGCGCGGTAGGGGGCGGGTCACCCCTCCACTTT
CASSYGAVGGGSPLHF
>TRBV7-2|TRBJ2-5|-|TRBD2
TGTGCCAGCAGCTCCTACGCTAGCGGGAGGATCGCTGAGACCCAGTACTTC
CASSSYASGRIAETQYF
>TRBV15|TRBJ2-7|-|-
TGTGCCACCAGCAGAGGTACTGGGGCGTACGAGCAGTACTTC
CATSRGTGAYEQYF
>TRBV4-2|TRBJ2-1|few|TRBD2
TGTGCCAGCAGCCCTCGGGCTAGCGGGAGCAATGAGCAGTTCTTC
CASSPRASGSNEQFF
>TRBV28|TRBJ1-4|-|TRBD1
TGTGCCAGCAGCGATTCCGGACAGGCAACTAATGAAAAACTGTTTTTT
CASSDSGQATNEKLFF
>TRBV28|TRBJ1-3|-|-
TGTGCCAGCAGTAACGGAGAATGGGGAAACACCATATATTTT
CASSNGEWGNTIYF
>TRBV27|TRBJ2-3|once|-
TGTGCCAGCAGTTTGGTACTACCAAGAAGCACAGATACGCAGTATTTT
CASSLVLPRSTDTQYF
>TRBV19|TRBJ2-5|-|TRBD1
TGTGCCAGTAGTATATGGACAGGGGAAGAGACCCAGTACTTC
CASSIWTGEETQYF
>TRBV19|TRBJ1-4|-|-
TGTGCCAGTAGTATCCGTCTTAATGAAAAACTGTTTTTT
CASSIRLNEKLFF
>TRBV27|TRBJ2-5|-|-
TGTGCCAGCAGTTTGAGAGAGACCCAGTACTTC
CASSLRETQYF
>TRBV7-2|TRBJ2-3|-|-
TGTGCCAGCAGCTACGAGCCTGCTCGTAGCACAGATACGCAGTATTTT
CASSYEPARSTDTQYF
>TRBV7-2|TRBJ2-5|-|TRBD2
TGTGCCAGCAGCCTGGGACTAGCGGGAGGGGAGGCATGGGAGACCCAGTACTTC
CASSLGLAGGEAWETQYF
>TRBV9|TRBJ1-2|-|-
TGTGCCAGCAGCCGATGGTCAGAAAACTATGGCTACACCTTC
CASSRWSENYGYTF
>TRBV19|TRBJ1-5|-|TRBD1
TGTGCCAGTACAGACAGGGTTTACAATCAGCCCCAGCATTTT
CASTDRVYNQPQHF
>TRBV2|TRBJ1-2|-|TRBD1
TGTGCCAGCGGGACAGGTACTCCCTATGGCTACACCTTC
CASGTGTPYGYTF
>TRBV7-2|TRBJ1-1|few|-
TGTGCCAGCAGCTTATGGGGGGGGCTTATAGGCACTGAAGCTTTCTTT
CASSLWGGLIGTEAFF
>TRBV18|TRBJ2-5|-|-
TGTGCCAGCTCACCATGGACATTTAGCGAGACCCAGTACTTC
CASSPWTFSETQYF
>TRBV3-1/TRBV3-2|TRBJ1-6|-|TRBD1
TGTGCCAGCAGCCAGCGACAGGGAAGCTCCTATAATTCACCCCTCCACTTT
CASSQRQGSSYNSPLHF
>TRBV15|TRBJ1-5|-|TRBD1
TGTGCCACCAGCAGGACGGGACAGCCGCCGTTCGGCAATCAGCCCCAGCATTTT
CATSRTGQPPFGNQPQHF